The 20 T cell receptor beta chains listed next were all sequenced from one sample in a study of response to subunit inactivated influenza vaccine. TCRdb passed the RT-PCR reads through MiXCR, listing each CDR3 protein once. This sample carries 500,000 to 750,000 distinct CDR3 sequences, 12% to 15% of them seen once, and the ten largest clones take around 10%. The sequences come from PBMCs from blood, collected approximately 12 days after vaccination. Receptors originate from a man aged 50 to 59 who received an inactivated influenza vaccine.

The chain links TRBV12-3 or TRBV12-4 to TRBJ2-2; 8 bases are a match to TRBD2. The CDR3 contains 18 residues. V trimming: 5 bases; J trimming: 0 bases; junction bases outside the gene matches: 11. The CDR3 region is CASSPQNPGLANTGELFF. The CDR3 DNA is TGTGCCAGCAGTCCTCAGAACCCGGGACTAGCGAACACCGGGGAGCTGTTTTTT.

This rearrangement joins TRBV5-6 to TRBJ2-1; D may match TRBD1 or TRBD2 (5 bases each). The CDR3 length is 16 residues. The V gene's germline CDR1 is SGHDT and CDR2 YYEEEE. Trimming cost V 0 bases and J 2 bases, with 12 bases left between them. CDR3 amino acids: CASSLVPSGPYNEQFF. CDR3 bases: TGTGCCAGCAGCTTGGTCCCATCGGGGCCCTACAATGAGCAGTTCTTC.

This clonotype was picked up a small number of times. This rearrangement joins TRBV3-1 to TRBJ2-3, with TRBD2 matching 7 bases. This CDR3 has 16 residues. Germline loops: CDR1 LGHDT, CDR2 YNNKEL (reference sequence). Losses at the gene ends were 8 bases for V and 3 bases for J; bases not matched to a gene: 14. The CDR3 DNA reads as TGTGCCAGCCGCAGTCTGGGGGGGGAAAGGACAGATACGCAGTATTTT. This codes for CASRSLGGERTDTQYF.

This sequence joins TRBV5-1 and TRBJ2-3, with D unresolved. Germline CDR1 and CDR2: SGHRS and YFSETQ. There are 15 residues in the CDR3. V was cut by 3 bases and J by 0 bases, with 11 bases left in between. CDR3 sequence: CASSSGGTSTDTQYF. In DNA form, the CDR3 reads TGCGCCAGCAGCTCAGGCGGAACTAGCACAGATACGCAGTATTTT.

This clonotype occurred a few times. The chain has TRBV5-1 and TRBJ2-7; TRBD1 agrees at 9 bases. V trimming: 3 bases; J trimming: 5 bases; junction bases outside the gene matches: 3. The CDR3 is made up of 13 amino acids. CDR1 and CDR2 (germline): SGHRS, YFSETQ. The chain's CDR3 is CASSWRTGDEQYF. CDR3 nucleotide sequence: TGCGCCAGCAGCTGGAGGACAGGGGACGAGCAGTACTTC.

This clonotype showed up just once. J is TRBJ2-7 and V is TRBV20-1, with D tentatively TRBD2 (5 bases). Germline loops: CDR1 DFQATT, CDR2 SNEGSKA (reference sequence). This CDR3 contains 16 residues. Trimming took off 6 bases at V and 6 bases at J, with 27 bases between the two ends. CDR3 DNA: TGCAGTGCCCCCCCTTTTGAGGGTGAGGGCTATGGCGAGCAGTACTTC. This gives the protein CSAPPFEGEGYGEQYF.

The chain uses TRBV6-1 and TRBJ2-7; 14 bases align to TRBD2. J gave up 1 base and V 6 bases, and 8 bases lay outside the gene matches. Germline V gives CDR1 MNHNS, CDR2 SASEGT. This CDR3 has 17 amino acids. This CDR3 is CASRKKGLAGVSYEQYF. CDR3 nucleotides: TGTGCCAGCAGAAAAAAGGGACTAGCGGGAGTATCCTACGAGCAGTACTTC.

On this clonotype: A clone one base away is much larger, so this may be a read error. The DNA of the CDR3 is TGCAGTGCGAAAGCGGGGCAGTCCGGGGAGCTGTTTTTT. Translating it yields CSAKAGQSGELFF. V usage is TRBV20-1 and J usage is TRBJ2-2, with 7 bases lining up with TRBD2. CDR3 length equals 13 residues. From germline, CDR1 is DFQATT and CDR2 SNEGSKA (reference sequence). The ends lost 6 bases at V and 6 bases at J; junction bases unmatched: 7.

This clonotype was observed a few times. The rearrangement uses TRBV7-2 and TRBJ2-1; D is undetermined. Germline V gene sequence: CDR1 SGHTA, CDR2 FQGNSA. V was pared by 6 bases and J by 0 bases, with 12 bases between. The CDR3 loop spans 15 amino acids. The CDR3 loop is CASSFGRISYNEQFF. DNA of the CDR3: TGTGCCAGCAGTTTCGGTAGGATCTCCTACAATGAGCAGTTCTTC.

The chain is built from TRBV7-9 and TRBJ2-1; TRBD2 agrees at 8 bases. This CDR3 spans 16 amino acids. The ends lost 2 bases at V and 4 bases at J; junction bases unmatched: 7. The germline V gene encodes CDR1 SEHNR and CDR2 FQNEAQ (reference sequence). The CDR3: CASSLTRGGSYNEQFF. For the CDR3, the DNA is TGTGCCAGCAGCTTAACTCGGGGGGGCAGTTACAATGAGCAGTTCTTC.

The V call is TRBV7-9, the J call TRBJ2-7; D ambiguous. Per germline, CDR1 SEHNR and CDR2 FQNEAQ (reference sequence). The CDR3 runs 14 residues. Between the trimmed V and J ends, which lost 5 bases and 7 bases, there was a span of 18 bases. DNA for the CDR3: TGTGCCAGCAGCGAAGGAACCTATTCCCCGGAGCAGTACTTC. Translation: CASSEGTYSPEQYF. The full variable domain, rest sourced from reference TRBV7-9 and TRBJ2-7, is DTGVSQNPRHKITKRGQNVTFRCDPISEHNRLYWYRQTLGQGPEFLTYFQNEAQLEKSRLLSDRFSAERPKGSFSTLEIQRTEQGDSAMYLCASSEGTYSPEQYFGPGTRLTVT.

This chain uses TRBV7-2 with TRBJ2-3; perhaps TRBD1 as D (7 bases). CDR1 and CDR2 from the germline V gene are SGHTA and FQGNSA. The CDR3 runs 16 residues. V lost 2 bases and J 2 bases, leaving 14 bases between the germline ends. The DNA for the CDR3 is TGTGCCAGCAGCTTATACAGGGGAGGAAACACAGATACGCAGTATTTT. It yields the protein CASSLYRGGNTDTQYF.

The gene calls are TRBV5-6 and TRBJ2-1; TRBD2 matches at 14 bases. The germline V gene encodes CDR1 SGHDT and CDR2 YYEEEE. V gave up 4 bases and J gave up 8 bases; unmatched junction bases: 11. The CDR3 loop spans 17 amino acids. The DNA for the CDR3 is TGTGCCAGCAGCCCCGGACTAGCGGGAGGCCCATGGGATGAGCAGTTCTTC. It specifies CASSPGLAGGPWDEQFF.

The chain is built from TRBV27 and TRBJ2-7; 7 nucleotides match TRBD2. Germline assignment: CDR1 MNHEY and CDR2 SMNVEV (reference sequence). With V trimmed by 6 bases and J by 7 bases, 15 bases remained unmatched. The CDR3 is 15 amino acids. In DNA form, the CDR3 reads TGTGCCAGCAGGGGGCGACTAGCCGGATCCGGAGAGCAGTACTTC. It is translated as CASRGRLAGSGEQYF.

The V and J genes are TRBV11-2 and TRBJ1-1; D is unclear. This CDR3 region has 13 residues. V was pared by 5 bases and J by 7 bases, with 14 bases between. Germline-derived CDR1 and CDR2 are SGHAT and FQNNGV. The CDR3 loop is CASSQLGLVEAFF. As DNA, the CDR3 is TGTGCCAGCAGCCAATTAGGGTTGGTTGAAGCTTTCTTT. The variable domain in full, completed from reference TRBV11-2 and TRBJ1-1, reads EAGVAQSPRYKIIEKRQSVAFWCNPISGHATLYWYQQILGQGPKLLIQFQNNGVVDDSQLPKDRFSAERLKGVDSTLKIQPAKLEDSAVYLCASSQLGLVEAFFGQGTRLTVV.

The chain carries TRBV19 and TRBJ2-1, with 11 nucleotides matching TRBD2. This CDR3 spans 15 amino acids. The V gene end was trimmed by 6 bases and the J gene end by 3 bases; junction bases not matched to a gene: 4. Germline V gives CDR1 LNHDA, CDR2 SQIVND (reference sequence). The CDR3 DNA is TGTGCCAGTAGCACGACTAGCGGGAACTACAATGAGCAGTTCTTC. Translating it yields CASSTTSGNYNEQFF.

With regard to this clonotype: A read error may be the cause here, since a much bigger clone is one base away. The chain joins TRBV5-6 to TRBJ1-5; 10 positions agree with TRBD1. V trimming: 6 bases; J trimming: 8 bases; junction bases outside the gene matches: 11. Germline V gene sequence: CDR1 SGHDT, CDR2 YYEEEE. The CDR3 loop spans 15 amino acids. CDR3 region: CASIILGQGMEPQHF. In DNA form, the CDR3 reads TGTGCCAGCATCATACTGGGACAGGGGATGGAGCCCCAGCATTTT.

V gene TRBV6-1 combines with J gene TRBJ2-7; 10 bases map to TRBD1. The V gene's germline CDR1 is MNHNS and CDR2 SASEGT. The CDR3 is made up of 15 amino acids. V shed 0 bases, J shed 3 bases, and the junction held 2 bases outside the gene matches. The CDR3 reads CASSEAGTGVYEQYF. CDR3 DNA: TGTGCCAGCAGTGAAGCTGGGACAGGGGTCTACGAGCAGTACTTC.

The chain uses TRBV7-3 and TRBJ2-2; no reliable D call. Germline V gives CDR1 SGHTA, CDR2 FQGTGA. This CDR3 has 14 residues. V was shortened by 3 bases and J by 1 base, with 6 bases between the two germline ends. The CDR3 region is CASSFSGNTGELFF. In nucleotides, the CDR3 is TGTGCCAGCAGCTTTTCAGGGAACACCGGGGAGCTGTTTTTT. Complete variable domain (other parts from reference TRBV7-3 and TRBJ2-2): GAGVSQTPSNKVTEKGKYVELRCDPISGHTALYWYRQSLGQGPEFLIYFQGTGAADDSGLPNDRFFAVRPEGSVSTLKIQRTERGDSAVYLCASSFSGNTGELFFGEGSRLTVL.

This clonotype has just a few counts. This chain uses TRBV6-1 with TRBJ2-7; 10 bases fit TRBD1. The CDR3 is made up of 13 amino acids. The germline CDR1 and CDR2 sequences are MNHNS and SASEGT. Losses at the gene ends were 5 bases for V and 6 bases for J; bases not matched to a gene: 4. CDR3 region: CASSTGTGVEQYF. In nucleotides, the CDR3 is TGTGCCAGCAGTACCGGGACAGGGGTCGAGCAGTACTTC.